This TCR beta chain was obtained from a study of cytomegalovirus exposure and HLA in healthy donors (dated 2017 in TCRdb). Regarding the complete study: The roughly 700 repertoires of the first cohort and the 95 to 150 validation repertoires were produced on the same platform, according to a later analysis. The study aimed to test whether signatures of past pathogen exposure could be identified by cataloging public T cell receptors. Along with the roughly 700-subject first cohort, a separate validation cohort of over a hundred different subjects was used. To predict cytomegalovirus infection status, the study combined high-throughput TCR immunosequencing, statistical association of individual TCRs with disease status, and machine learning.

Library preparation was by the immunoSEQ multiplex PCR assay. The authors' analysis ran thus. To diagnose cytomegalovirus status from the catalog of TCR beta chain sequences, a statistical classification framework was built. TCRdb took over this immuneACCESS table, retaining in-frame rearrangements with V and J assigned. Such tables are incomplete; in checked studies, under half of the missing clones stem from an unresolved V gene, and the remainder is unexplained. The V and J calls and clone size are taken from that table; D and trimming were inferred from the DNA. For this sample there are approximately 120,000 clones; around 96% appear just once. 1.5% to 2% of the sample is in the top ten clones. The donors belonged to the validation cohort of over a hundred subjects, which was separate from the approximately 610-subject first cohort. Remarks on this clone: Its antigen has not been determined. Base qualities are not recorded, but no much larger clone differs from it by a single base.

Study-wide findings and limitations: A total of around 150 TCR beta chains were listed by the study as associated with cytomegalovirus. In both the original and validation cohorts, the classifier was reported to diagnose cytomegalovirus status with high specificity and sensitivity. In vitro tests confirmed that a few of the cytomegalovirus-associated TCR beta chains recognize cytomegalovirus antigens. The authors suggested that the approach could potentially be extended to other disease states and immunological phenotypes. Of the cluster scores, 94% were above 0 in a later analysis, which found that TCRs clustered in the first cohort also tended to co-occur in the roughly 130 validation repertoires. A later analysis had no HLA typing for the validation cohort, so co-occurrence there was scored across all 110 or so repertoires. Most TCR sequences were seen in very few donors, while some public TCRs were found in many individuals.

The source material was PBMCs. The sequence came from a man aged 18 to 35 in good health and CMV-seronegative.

The nucleotide sequence reads TGTGCCATCAGTGAGGCTGAGGGCAGTGGCAATCAGCCCCAGCATTTT. Its product reads: CAISEAEGSGNQPQHF. The V gene is TRBV10-3 and the J gene is TRBJ1-5; a confident D gene designation cannot be given. V is pared back by 2 bases and J by 2 bases, with 13 bases lying between the germline termini. The CDR3, from cysteine to phenylalanine, totals 16 residues. Only CDR3 DNA remains: 48 bases, in frame from the first base. Based on the germline V gene, the CDR1 and CDR2 sequences are ENHRY and SYGVKD.